This T cell receptor beta chain was documented in a study of OX40 agonist ivuxolimab in advanced cancers. The CDR3 extends over 11 amino acids. Germline V gives CDR1 GTSNPN, CDR2 SVGIG (reference sequence). Between the trimmed V and J ends, which lost 2 bases and 9 bases, there was a span of 8 bases. TCRdb keeps only in-frame clones here, not all; method: immunoSEQ multiplex PCR. The table shows over 85,000 clones, with about 92% occurring only once. The chain recombines TRBV30 with TRBJ2-1; D uncertain. The sequencing here drew on CD4+ or CD8+ T cells sorted from blood, taken in a trial of the OX40 agonist ivuxolimab. This TCR was sampled from an adult with an advanced solid tumor such as melanoma, head and neck, liver or kidney cancer. CDR3 residues: CAWSLIREQFF. The CDR3 region has the DNA TGTGCCTGGAGTCTGATTCGTGAGCAGTTCTTC. Variable domain in full (rest from reference TRBV30 and TRBJ2-1): SQTIHQWPATLVQPVGSPLSLECTVEGTSNPNLYWYRQAAGRGLQLLFYSVGIGQISSEVPQNLSASRPQDRQFILSSKKLLLSDSGFYLCAWSLIREQFFGPGTRLTVL.